The rows below give T cell receptor beta chains drawn from one sample of a study of yellow fever vaccine responses in identical twins. In TCRdb, the RT-PCR reads were re-called with MiXCR into one record per CDR3 protein. The data hold about 19,000 distinct CDR3 sequences, with roughly 70% observed a single time. The specimen comprised T cells from blood (PBMCs), unsorted or a sorted subset (not recorded which), sampled before or after yellow fever vaccination (not recorded which). These receptors originate from a woman between 18 and 29 years old who received the yellow fever vaccine. The CDR3 runs from the conserved cysteine through the conserved F or W. The order of the fields is V gene, J gene, clone size, D gene, CDR3 length, CDR3 protein, CDR3 DNA. D genes are given only for firm matches. Rows give clone size only sometimes, using once, few, many, or a class for an expanded clone.

V gene: TRBV25-1
J gene: TRBJ1-2
clone size: -
D gene: -
CDR3 length: 16
CDR3 protein: CATSGREHFANYGYTF
CDR3 DNA: TGTGCCACCTCCGGGAGGGAACATTTCGCTAACTATGGCTACACCTTC

V gene: TRBV2
J gene: TRBJ2-1
clone size: few
D gene: -
CDR3 length: 14
CDR3 protein: CASSNDLAVHEQFF
CDR3 DNA: TGTGCCAGCAGTAACGACTTAGCGGTACATGAGCAGTTCTTC

V gene: TRBV10-1
J gene: TRBJ2-2
clone size: -
D gene: TRBD2
CDR3 length: 18
CDR3 protein: CASSESSRTSGYTGELFF
CDR3 DNA: TGCGCCAGCAGTGAGTCTAGTAGGACTAGCGGGTACACCGGGGAGCTGTTTTTT

V gene: TRBV27
J gene: TRBJ2-3
clone size: -
D gene: TRBD2
CDR3 length: 15
CDR3 protein: CASTRTGGVTDTQYF
CDR3 DNA: TGTGCCAGCACCCGCACGGGGGGAGTCACAGATACGCAGTATTTT

V gene: TRBV11-3
J gene: TRBJ2-1
clone size: -
D gene: TRBD2
CDR3 length: 16
CDR3 protein: CASSTRPGGTYNEQFF
CDR3 DNA: TGTGCCAGCAGCACTAGACCGGGGGGGACCTACAATGAGCAGTTCTTC

V gene: TRBV20-1
J gene: TRBJ2-3
clone size: -
D gene: -
CDR3 length: 14
CDR3 protein: CSARDYVYTDTQYF
CDR3 DNA: TGCAGTGCTAGAGACTATGTCTACACAGATACGCAGTATTTT

V gene: TRBV20-1
J gene: TRBJ2-5
clone size: few
D gene: -
CDR3 length: 10
CDR3 protein: CSANRETQYF
CDR3 DNA: TGCAGTGCCAACCGGGAGACCCAGTACTTC

V gene: TRBV11-2
J gene: TRBJ2-1
clone size: -
D gene: -
CDR3 length: 12
CDR3 protein: CASSRGSYEQFF
CDR3 DNA: TGTGCCAGCAGCCGTGGCTCGTATGAGCAGTTCTTC

V gene: TRBV18
J gene: TRBJ2-3
clone size: -
D gene: -
CDR3 length: 12
CDR3 protein: CASSPGTDTQYF
CDR3 DNA: TGTGCCAGCTCACCCGGCACAGATACGCAGTATTTT

V gene: TRBV10-1
J gene: TRBJ2-2
clone size: once
D gene: -
CDR3 length: 16
CDR3 protein: CASSEFLGENTGELFF
CDR3 DNA: TGCGCCAGCAGTGAGTTTCTAGGGGAGAACACCGGGGAGCTGTTTTTT

V gene: TRBV18
J gene: TRBJ2-1
clone size: few
D gene: -
CDR3 length: 16
CDR3 protein: CASSPPSGVSYNEQFF
CDR3 DNA: TGTGCCAGCTCACCACCATCAGGGGTTTCCTACAATGAGCAGTTCTTC

V gene: TRBV3-1
J gene: TRBJ1-4
clone size: -
D gene: -
CDR3 length: 15
CDR3 protein: CASSQGGTGREKLFF
CDR3 DNA: TGTGCCAGCAGCCAAGGGGGGACCGGTCGGGAAAAACTGTTTTTT

V gene: TRBV18
J gene: TRBJ2-3
clone size: few
D gene: -
CDR3 length: 12
CDR3 protein: CASSWSTDTQYF
CDR3 DNA: TGTGCCAGCTCGTGGAGCACAGATACGCAGTATTTT

V gene: TRBV6-1
J gene: TRBJ2-7
clone size: -
D gene: TRBD2
CDR3 length: 15
CDR3 protein: CASSETSEGGYEQYF
CDR3 DNA: TGTGCCAGCAGTGAGACTAGCGAGGGTGGCTACGAGCAGTACTTC

V gene: TRBV3-1
J gene: TRBJ2-5
clone size: -
D gene: -
CDR3 length: 14
CDR3 protein: CASSQDGVLETQYF
CDR3 DNA: TGTGCCAGCAGCCAAGACGGGGTCCTGGAGACCCAGTACTTC

V gene: TRBV11-3
J gene: TRBJ2-7
clone size: -
D gene: -
CDR3 length: 12
CDR3 protein: CASSLAGDEQYF
CDR3 DNA: TGTGCCAGCAGCTTAGCTGGGGACGAGCAGTACTTC

V gene: TRBV28
J gene: TRBJ1-2
clone size: -
D gene: -
CDR3 length: 14
CDR3 protein: CASSFSSSGYGYTF
CDR3 DNA: TGTGCCAGCAGTTTTTCCTCGAGTGGTTATGGCTACACCTTC

V gene: TRBV6-2/TRBV6-3
J gene: TRBJ1-4
clone size: -
D gene: TRBD1
CDR3 length: 14
CDR3 protein: CASSRGTGNEKLFF
CDR3 DNA: TGTGCCAGCAGCCGCGGGACAGGGAATGAAAAACTGTTTTTT

V gene: TRBV19
J gene: TRBJ1-2
clone size: -
D gene: TRBD1
CDR3 length: 13
CDR3 protein: CASSPQDRVGYTF
CDR3 DNA: TGTGCCAGTAGTCCCCAAGACAGGGTAGGCTACACCTTC

V gene: TRBV24-1
J gene: TRBJ2-3
clone size: -
D gene: -
CDR3 length: 15
CDR3 protein: CATSDFDSRGDTQYF
CDR3 DNA: TGTGCCACCAGTGATTTCGATTCTAGAGGGGATACGCAGTATTTT

V gene: TRBV6-2/TRBV6-3
J gene: TRBJ2-1
clone size: -
D gene: -
CDR3 length: 13
CDR3 protein: CASSLDFYNEQFF
CDR3 DNA: TGTGCCAGCAGTTTGGACTTCTACAATGAGCAGTTCTTC

V gene: TRBV29-1
J gene: TRBJ1-1
clone size: -
D gene: -
CDR3 length: 14
CDR3 protein: CSAGHPGHFTEAFF
CDR3 DNA: TGCAGCGCCGGCCACCCGGGACACTTCACTGAAGCTTTCTTT

V gene: TRBV6-2/TRBV6-3
J gene: TRBJ2-5
clone size: few
D gene: -
CDR3 length: 16
CDR3 protein: CASSYRTANTQETQYF
CDR3 DNA: TGTGCCAGCAGTTACCGAACAGCGAACACACAAGAGACCCAGTACTTC

V gene: TRBV12-5
J gene: TRBJ2-1
clone size: -
D gene: TRBD2
CDR3 length: 16
CDR3 protein: CASGLVASGGFNEQFF
CDR3 DNA: TGTGCTAGTGGTTTGGTAGCTAGCGGGGGGTTCAATGAGCAGTTCTTC

V gene: TRBV6-1
J gene: TRBJ2-1
clone size: -
D gene: -
CDR3 length: 15
CDR3 protein: CASTTMSGDYNEQFF
CDR3 DNA: TGTGCCAGCACCACCATGAGTGGCGACTACAATGAGCAGTTCTTC

V gene: TRBV11-1
J gene: TRBJ1-1
clone size: -
D gene: -
CDR3 length: 13
CDR3 protein: CASSLSGNTEAFF
CDR3 DNA: TGTGCCAGCAGCTTAAGTGGGAACACTGAAGCTTTCTTT

V gene: TRBV12-3/TRBV12-4
J gene: TRBJ1-1
clone size: -
D gene: -
CDR3 length: 16
CDR3 protein: CASRVCRDILNTEAFF
CDR3 DNA: TGTGCCAGCAGGGTATGCCGGGACATCTTGAACACTGAAGCTTTCTTT

V gene: TRBV18
J gene: TRBJ1-2
clone size: once
D gene: -
CDR3 length: 13
CDR3 protein: CASSPGEYSGYTF
CDR3 DNA: TGTGCCAGCTCACCAGGGGAGTATTCTGGCTACACCTTC

V gene: TRBV28
J gene: TRBJ1-1
clone size: few
D gene: -
CDR3 length: 13
CDR3 protein: CASTTTMNTEAFF
CDR3 DNA: TGTGCCAGCACAACGACCATGAACACTGAAGCTTTCTTT

V gene: TRBV7-6
J gene: TRBJ2-1
clone size: -
D gene: TRBD2
CDR3 length: 16
CDR3 protein: CASRPTRTSPYNEQFF
CDR3 DNA: TGTGCCAGCAGGCCCACCCGGACTAGCCCCTACAATGAGCAGTTCTTC

V gene: TRBV5-1
J gene: TRBJ1-2
clone size: few
D gene: -
CDR3 length: 13
CDR3 protein: CASSLGQPYGYTF
CDR3 DNA: TGCGCCAGCAGCTTGGGACAGCCCTATGGCTACACCTTC

V gene: TRBV7-6
J gene: TRBJ2-1
clone size: -
D gene: -
CDR3 length: 15
CDR3 protein: CASSLGLTTSPEQFF
CDR3 DNA: TGTGCCAGCAGCTTAGGGCTGACTACTTCCCCTGAGCAGTTCTTC

V gene: TRBV29-1
J gene: TRBJ1-1
clone size: -
D gene: TRBD1
CDR3 length: 13
CDR3 protein: CSASTGENTEAFF
CDR3 DNA: TGCAGCGCTTCCACAGGGGAGAACACTGAAGCTTTCTTT

V gene: TRBV28
J gene: TRBJ2-1
clone size: once
D gene: TRBD1
CDR3 length: 15
CDR3 protein: CASSPRDRGLHEQFF
CDR3 DNA: TGTGCCAGCAGTCCCCGGGACAGGGGTTTACATGAGCAGTTCTTC

V gene: TRBV12-3/TRBV12-4
J gene: TRBJ1-5
clone size: -
D gene: -
CDR3 length: 13
CDR3 protein: CASRGDPSQPQHF
CDR3 DNA: TGTGCCAGCAGAGGGGACCCGTCGCAGCCCCAGCATTTT

V gene: TRBV12-3/TRBV12-4
J gene: TRBJ2-7
clone size: -
D gene: TRBD2
CDR3 length: 14
CDR3 protein: CASATAGLAYEQYF
CDR3 DNA: TGTGCCAGCGCAACAGCGGGACTAGCCTACGAGCAGTACTTC

V gene: TRBV2
J gene: TRBJ2-3
clone size: once
D gene: -
CDR3 length: 15
CDR3 protein: CASSEESGSTDTQYF
CDR3 DNA: TGTGCCAGCAGTGAAGAGAGCGGAAGCACAGATACGCAGTATTTT

V gene: TRBV7-3
J gene: TRBJ2-1
clone size: once
D gene: TRBD2
CDR3 length: 16
CDR3 protein: CASSETGLAGTGEQFF
CDR3 DNA: TGTGCCAGCAGCGAAACGGGACTAGCGGGCACTGGTGAGCAGTTCTTC

V gene: TRBV29-1
J gene: TRBJ2-7
clone size: few
D gene: TRBD1
CDR3 length: 14
CDR3 protein: CSVDPGQGNYEQYF
CDR3 DNA: TGCAGCGTCGACCCGGGACAGGGTAACTACGAGCAGTACTTC

V gene: TRBV5-1
J gene: TRBJ2-4
clone size: -
D gene: -
CDR3 length: 15
CDR3 protein: CASRSEGWAKNIQYF
CDR3 DNA: TGCGCCAGCAGAAGCGAGGGCTGGGCCAAAAACATTCAGTACTTC

V gene: TRBV7-8
J gene: TRBJ2-2
clone size: few
D gene: -
CDR3 length: 12
CDR3 protein: CASSKNTGELFF
CDR3 DNA: TGTGCCAGCAGCAAAAACACCGGGGAGCTGTTTTTT

V gene: TRBV4-1
J gene: TRBJ2-7
clone size: -
D gene: -
CDR3 length: 14
CDR3 protein: CASSPVPSSYEQYF
CDR3 DNA: TGCGCCAGCAGCCCCGTACCCAGCTCCTACGAGCAGTACTTC

V gene: TRBV6-2/TRBV6-3
J gene: TRBJ2-1
clone size: -
D gene: -
CDR3 length: 12
CDR3 protein: CASSYIGNEQFF
CDR3 DNA: TGTGCCAGCAGTTACATTGGCAATGAGCAGTTCTTC

V gene: TRBV5-4
J gene: TRBJ2-1
clone size: -
D gene: TRBD2
CDR3 length: 15
CDR3 protein: CASSLGGGLYNEQFF
CDR3 DNA: TGTGCCAGCAGCTTGGGCGGGGGGCTTTACAATGAGCAGTTCTTC

V gene: TRBV15
J gene: TRBJ1-1
clone size: -
D gene: -
CDR3 length: 13
CDR3 protein: CATSKGGNTEAFF
CDR3 DNA: TGTGCCACCAGCAAGGGGGGGAACACTGAAGCTTTCTTT

V gene: TRBV11-1
J gene: TRBJ2-1
clone size: -
D gene: TRBD2
CDR3 length: 16
CDR3 protein: CASSPTSGVSYNEQFF
CDR3 DNA: TGTGCCAGCAGCCCTACTAGCGGGGTATCCTACAATGAGCAGTTCTTC